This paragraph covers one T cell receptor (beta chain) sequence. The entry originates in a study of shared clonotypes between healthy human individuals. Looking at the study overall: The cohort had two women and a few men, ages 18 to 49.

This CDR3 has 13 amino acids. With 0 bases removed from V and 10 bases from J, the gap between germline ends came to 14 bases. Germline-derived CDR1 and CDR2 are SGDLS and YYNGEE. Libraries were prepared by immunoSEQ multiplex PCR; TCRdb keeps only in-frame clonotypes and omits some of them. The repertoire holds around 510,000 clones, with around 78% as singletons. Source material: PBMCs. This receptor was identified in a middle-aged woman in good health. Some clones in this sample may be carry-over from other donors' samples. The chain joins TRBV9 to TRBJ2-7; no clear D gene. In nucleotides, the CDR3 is TGTGCCAGCAGCGTAGGCCAGCTCGCGGAACAGTACTTC. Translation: CASSVGQLAEQYF.